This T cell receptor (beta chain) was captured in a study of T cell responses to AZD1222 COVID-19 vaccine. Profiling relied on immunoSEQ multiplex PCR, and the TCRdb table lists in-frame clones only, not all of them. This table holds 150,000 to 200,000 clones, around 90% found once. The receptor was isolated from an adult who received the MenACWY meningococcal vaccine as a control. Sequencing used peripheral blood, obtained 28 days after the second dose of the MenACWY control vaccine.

The DNA for the CDR3 is TGTGCCAGCAGCTTACGGGGGAACGGCTCACCCCTCCACTTT. It codes for CASSLRGNGSPLHF. This chain connects TRBV7-9 to TRBJ1-6; D possibly corresponds to TRBD1 (5 bases). Trimming cost V 2 bases and J 10 bases, with 12 bases left between them. This CDR3 has 14 residues. Germline assignment: CDR1 SEHNR and CDR2 FQNEAQ (reference sequence).